This T cell receptor (beta chain) was sequenced during a study of identical twins. This clonotype was observed a few times. Its antigen remains unidentified. Template switching added a universal primer binding site, and final cDNA carried unique molecular identifiers. TCRdb re-called the 5' RACE reads through MiXCR, storing one row per CDR3 protein. This sample yields 200,000 to 250,000 distinct CDR3 sequences, of which about 7.5% are seen a single time; 1.9% belongs to the top ten. The CDR3 totals 14 residues. The germline CDR1 and CDR2 sequences are SQVTM and ANQGSEA. V gave up 6 bases and J gave up 6 bases, with 17 bases separating them. Findings of the study overall: There was an excess of low generation probability in the out-of-frame alpha sequences that twins shared.

The sample was also linked to a second study, of yellow fever vaccine responses in identical twins.

The receptor comes from a woman aged 18-29 years in good health. J is TRBJ2-2 and V is TRBV29-1, with D perhaps given as TRBD1 or TRBD2 (5 bases each). Sequencing was carried out using memory (CD45RO+) T cells sorted from blood. The CDR3 here is CSVALRGMAGELFF. CDR3 in DNA: TGCAGCGTGGCGTTGAGGGGTATGGCCGGGGAGCTGTTTTTT.